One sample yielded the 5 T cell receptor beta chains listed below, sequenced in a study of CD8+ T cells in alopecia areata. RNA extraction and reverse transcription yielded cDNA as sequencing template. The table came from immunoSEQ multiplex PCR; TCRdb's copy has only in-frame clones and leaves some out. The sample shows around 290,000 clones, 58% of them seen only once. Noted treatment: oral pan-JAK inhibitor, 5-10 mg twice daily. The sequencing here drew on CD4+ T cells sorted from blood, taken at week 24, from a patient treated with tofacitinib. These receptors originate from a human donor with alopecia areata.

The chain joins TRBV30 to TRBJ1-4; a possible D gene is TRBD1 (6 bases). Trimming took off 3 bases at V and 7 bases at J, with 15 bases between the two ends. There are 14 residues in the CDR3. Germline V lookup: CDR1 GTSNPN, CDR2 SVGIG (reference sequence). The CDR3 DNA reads TGTGCCTGGAGCTCGGGAGGAGGGGGTGAAAAACTGTTTTTT. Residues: CAWSSGGGGEKLFF. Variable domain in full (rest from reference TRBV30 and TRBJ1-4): SQTIHQWPATLVQPVGSPLSLECTVEGTSNPNLYWYRQAAGRGLQLLFYSVGIGQISSEVPQNLSASRPQDRQFILSSKKLLLSDSGFYLCAWSSGGGGEKLFFGSGTQLSVL.

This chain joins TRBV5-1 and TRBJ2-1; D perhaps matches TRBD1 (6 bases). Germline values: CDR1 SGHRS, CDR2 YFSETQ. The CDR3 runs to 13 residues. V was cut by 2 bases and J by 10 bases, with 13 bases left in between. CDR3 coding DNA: TGCGCCAGCAGCTTATTAACAGGGCCCGAGCAGTTCTTC. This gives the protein CASSLLTGPEQFF.

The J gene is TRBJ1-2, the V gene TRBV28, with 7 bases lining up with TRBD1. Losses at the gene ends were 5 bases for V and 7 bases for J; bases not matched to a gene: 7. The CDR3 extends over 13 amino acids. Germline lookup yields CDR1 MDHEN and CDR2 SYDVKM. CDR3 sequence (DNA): TGTGCCAGCAGTATCGACAGGGTTGGTGGCTACACCTTC. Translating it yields CASSIDRVGGYTF.

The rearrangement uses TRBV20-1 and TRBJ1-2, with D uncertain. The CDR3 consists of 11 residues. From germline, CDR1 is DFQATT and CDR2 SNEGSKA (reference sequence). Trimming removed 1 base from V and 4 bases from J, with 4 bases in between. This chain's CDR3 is CSARASYGYTF. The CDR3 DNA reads TGCAGTGCTAGAGCCTCCTATGGCTACACCTTC.

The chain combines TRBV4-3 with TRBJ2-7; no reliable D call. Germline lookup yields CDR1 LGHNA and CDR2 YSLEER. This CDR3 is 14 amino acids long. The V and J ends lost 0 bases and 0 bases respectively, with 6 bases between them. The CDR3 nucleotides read TGCGCCAGCAGCCAAGAGTGGACCTCCTACGAGCAGTACTTC. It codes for CASSQEWTSYEQYF.